The next 32 T cell receptor beta chains were all read from a single sample in a study of T-cell reconstitution after alpha-beta-depleted transplantation in children. Library preparation (for TCRbeta) was performed with unique molecular identifiers. One entry per CDR3 protein results from TCRdb running MiXCR on the PCR reads. The sample lists about 91,000 distinct CDR3 sequences, roughly 8.8% occurring once. The sequencing used PBMCs from the stem cell graft donor, collected from the stem cell graft. The source of these receptors is a human donor who donated a stem cell graft to a child with congenital amegakaryocytic thrombocytopenia.

There are many counts of this clonotype. The chain is built from TRBV27 and TRBJ2-6; 7 nucleotides agree with TRBD1. V lost 8 bases and J lost 0; bases outside the gene matches: 4. The CDR3 extends over 15 amino acids. The germline gives CDR1 MNHEY, CDR2 SMNVEV (reference sequence). The CDR3 protein is CASSQGTSGANVLTF. The CDR3, as DNA: TGTGCCAGCTCACAGGGGACCTCTGGGGCCAACGTCCTGACTTTC. The full variable domain, its missing parts supplied by reference TRBV27 and TRBJ2-6, is EAQVTQNPRYLITVTGKKLTVTCSQNMNHEYMSWYRQDPGLGLRQIYYSMNVEVTDKGDVPEGYKVSRKEKRNFPLILESPSPNQTSLYFCASSQGTSGANVLTFGAGSRLTVL.

The rearrangement links TRBV12-3 or TRBV12-4 to TRBJ2-7; D not certain. V was clipped by 3 bases and J by 7 bases, with 10 bases between them. The CDR3 extends over 12 amino acids. The CDR3 here is CASSFFEAEQYF. The CDR3 bases are TGTGCCAGCAGTTTTTTCGAGGCTGAGCAGTACTTC.

The chain has TRBV5-5 and TRBJ2-1; D is unresolved. V lost 5 bases to trimming and J lost 0 bases, with 6 bases between them. Germline-derived CDR1 and CDR2 are SGHKS and YYEKEE (reference sequence). The CDR3 has 13 amino acids. CDR3 protein: CASRESSYNEQFF. CDR3 in DNA: TGTGCCAGCAGGGAGAGCTCCTACAATGAGCAGTTCTTC.

This clonotype was counted many times. The V and J genes are TRBV20-1 and TRBJ2-6; no firm D call. The CDR3 is 12 amino acids. Per the germline V gene, CDR1 is DFQATT and CDR2 is SNEGSKA (reference sequence). Between the trimmed V and J ends, which lost 6 bases and 5 bases, there was a span of 8 bases. This chain's CDR3 is CSAPAWANVLTF. DNA of the CDR3: TGCAGTGCGCCAGCTTGGGCCAACGTCCTGACTTTC.

This clonotype came up many times. The V and J genes are TRBV27 and TRBJ2-2; D is possibly TRBD2 (6 bases). Germline-derived CDR1 and CDR2 are MNHEY and SMNVEV (reference sequence). The V end lost 8 bases, the J end lost 2 bases, and 12 bases lay between the germline ends. CDR3 length: 14 residues. In DNA form, the CDR3 reads TGTGCCAGCGCGGGACTGGCAAACACCGGGGAGCTGTTTTTT. It encodes CASAGLANTGELFF.

This clonotype was recorded at least ten times. The V call is TRBV20-1, the J call TRBJ2-1; D not resolved. This CDR3 comprises 17 residues. The ends were cut back, 1 base at V and 0 bases at J, with 16 bases in the middle. CDR1 is DFQATT and CDR2 is SNEGSKA in the germline V gene (reference sequence). In nucleotides, the CDR3 is TGCAGTGCTAGAGTCTTGCTTCCTCTAAGCTCCTACAATGAGCAGTTCTTC. Protein sequence: CSARVLLPLSSYNEQFF.

This clonotype was seen many times. CDR3 nucleotides: TGTGCCAGCAGTTACTCGACAGGGGAGGGCAACGAGCAGTACTTC. This encodes CASSYSTGEGNEQYF. The rearrangement links TRBV6-5 to TRBJ2-7, with D tentatively TRBD1 (8 bases). This CDR3 comprises 15 residues. The V end was cut by 0 bases, the J end by 5 bases, with 14 bases between. Looked up from germline, CDR1 is MNHEY and CDR2 is SVGAGI.

There are many counts of this clonotype. This chain links TRBV20-1 with TRBJ2-3, with 8 positions matching TRBD2. The germline gives CDR1 DFQATT, CDR2 SNEGSKA (reference sequence). The CDR3 runs 15 residues. The J segment lost 5 bases and the V segment lost 0 bases, leaving 7 bases of the junction unmatched. CDR3 in amino acids: CSARDGAGGEDTQYF. The DNA of the CDR3 is TGCAGTGCTAGAGATGGGGCGGGAGGAGAAGATACGCAGTATTTT.

This clonotype has at least ten counts. The V call is TRBV29-1, the J call TRBJ1-5; TRBD1 agrees at 8 bases. Trimming removed 7 bases from V and 5 bases from J; junction bases left unmatched: 1. The length of the CDR3 is 11 residues. Germline CDR1 SQVTM, CDR2 ANQGSEA. The CDR3 coding sequence is TGCAGCGCGGGACAGGATCAGCCCCAGCATTTT. It encodes CSAGQDQPQHF.

This clonotype was found many times. The rearrangement joins TRBV10-2 to TRBJ2-7; D perhaps matches TRBD1 (5 bases). The CDR3 has 15 residues. Germline CDR1 WSHSY, CDR2 SAAADI. V dropped 0 bases and J dropped 3 bases, with 12 bases sitting between them. The CDR3 region has the DNA TGCGCCAGCAGTGAGTCGAAAGGGGTCCTCTACGAGCAGTACTTC. It yields the protein CASSESKGVLYEQYF.

This clonotype was counted between two and nine times. This chain links TRBV30 with TRBJ2-2, with 8 positions matching TRBD2. V was clipped by 7 bases and J by 2 bases; unmatched bases: 6. Germline V gene data show CDR1 as GTSNPN and CDR2 as SVGIG (reference sequence). The CDR3 covers 14 residues. CDR3 region: CASRAGGNTGELFF. The DNA for the CDR3 is TGTGCCTCCCGGGCGGGGGGTAACACCGGGGAGCTGTTTTTT.

This clonotype was seen repeatedly, ten times or more. The chain couples TRBV5-4 to TRBJ1-1; no clear D. The CDR3 spans 13 residues. Deletions cut 3 bases from V and 8 bases from J, with 14 bases between. CDR1 is SGHNT, CDR2 YYREEE, per germline (reference sequence). CDR3 protein: CASSSEPISEAFF. CDR3 bases: TGTGCCAGCAGCTCCGAACCTATTTCGGAAGCTTTCTTT. Combining the CDR3 with reference TRBV5-4 and TRBJ1-1 gives the whole variable domain ETGVTQSPTHLIKTRGQQVTLRCSSQSGHNTVSWYQQALGQGPQFIFQYYREEENGRGNFPPRFSGLQFPNYSSELNVNALELDDSALYLCASSSEPISEAFFGQGTRLTVV.

This clonotype was detected ten times or more. The chain employs TRBV15 and TRBJ2-4; 11 nucleotides line up with TRBD2. V was pared by 0 bases and J by 3 bases, with 1 base of the junction left unmatched. This CDR3 is 16 amino acids long. CDR1 is LNHNV and CDR2 is YYDKDF in the germline V gene (reference sequence). The CDR3 DNA sequence: TGTGCCACCAGCAGAGATCTAGCGGGAGGCAAAAACATTCAGTACTTC. Protein: CATSRDLAGGKNIQYF.

This clonotype was seen at least ten times. The gene calls are TRBV11-2 and TRBJ2-5; D is unresolved. Germline CDR1 reads SGHAT; CDR2 reads FQNNGV. V was pared by 4 bases and J by 2 bases, with 8 bases between. This CDR3 region has 13 residues. Here the CDR3 DNA reads TGTGCCAGCAGCTCCGGGTTACAAGAGACCCAGTACTTC. It yields the protein CASSSGLQETQYF.

With regard to this clonotype: This may stem from a read error, because a much larger clone lies one nucleotide away. Likely a read error: the CDR3 ends without its conserved phenylalanine or tryptophan. The chain combines TRBV29-1 with TRBJ2-7; 7 nucleotides align to TRBD2. With V trimmed by 8 bases and J by 4 bases, 20 bases remained unmatched. Germline CDR1 and CDR2: SQVTM and ANQGSEA. CDR3 length: 16 amino acids. This CDR3 reads CSILPTLAGQGYEQYL. Written as DNA, the CDR3 is TGCAGCATTCTGCCCACTTTAGCGGGTCAAGGTTACGAGCAGTACCTC.

This clonotype has ten or more counts. The rearrangement links TRBV6-1 to TRBJ2-3; the D gene is possibly TRBD2 (6 bases). This CDR3 comprises 15 residues. Germline CDR1 MNHNS, CDR2 SASEGT. Trimming pared 4 bases from V and 3 bases from J, leaving 14 bases between. CDR3 sequence: CASSASGVGTDTQYF. Written as DNA, the CDR3 is TGTGCCAGCAGTGCCTCGGGAGTGGGGACAGATACGCAGTATTTT.

This clonotype has a count of ten or more. The chain is built from TRBV28 and TRBJ1-2, with unresolved D. CDR3 length: 16 amino acids. Germline V gives CDR1 MDHEN, CDR2 SYDVKM. V was cut by 4 bases and J by 8 bases, with 23 bases left in between. This chain's CDR3 is CASSWLGAFTLEGYTF. The CDR3 region has the DNA TGTGCCAGCAGTTGGTTAGGCGCTTTCACCTTGGAGGGCTACACCTTC.

V is TRBV7-2 and J is TRBJ2-5; 8 bases agree with TRBD2. Looked up from germline, CDR1 is SGHTA and CDR2 is FQGNSA. This CDR3 is 15 amino acids long. V shed 1 base and J 4 bases; nucleotides not matched to a gene: 5. The DNA of the CDR3 is TGTGCCAGCAGCTTAGTGTTTGCGGGAGGAGAGACCCAGTACTTC. Translating gives CASSLVFAGGETQYF.

At least ten counts were recorded for this clonotype. The chain has TRBV6-5 and TRBJ2-2, with D unresolved. Germline V gene data show CDR1 as MNHEY and CDR2 as SVGAGI. Between the trimmed V and J ends, which lost 1 base and 6 bases, there was a span of 3 bases. This CDR3 has 12 amino acids. In nucleotides, the CDR3 is TGTGCCAGCAGTTACTTTTCCGGGGAGCTGTTTTTT. Translated, it gives CASSYFSGELFF.

This clonotype came up many times. The chain has TRBV7-2 and TRBJ2-3; D possibly uses TRBD1 or TRBD2 (6 bases each). Germline values: CDR1 SGHTA, CDR2 FQGNSA. The ends were cut back, 3 bases at V and 4 bases at J, with 17 bases in the middle. This CDR3 comprises 16 residues. The CDR3 DNA sequence: TGTGCCAGCAGCTTCCAAGGGGGGAGCGGCTCAGATACGCAGTATTTT. Translation gives CASSFQGGSGSDTQYF.

At least ten counts were recorded for this clonotype. The chain has TRBV4-3 and TRBJ2-7; D perhaps matches TRBD2 (6 bases). Trimming cost V 0 bases and J 2 bases, with 11 bases left between them. This CDR3 comprises 15 residues. Per germline, CDR1 LGHNA and CDR2 YSLEER. Here the CDR3 DNA reads TGCGCCAGCAGCCAAGATTATGGCGGGACCTACGAGCAGTACTTC. Residues: CASSQDYGGTYEQYF.

This clonotype has ten or more counts. V is TRBV11-1 and J is TRBJ2-1; 7 bases are a match to TRBD2. V dropped 4 bases and J dropped 0; count of bases not matched to a gene: 12. Germline CDR1 SGHAT, CDR2 FQDESV (reference sequence). The CDR3 spans 18 residues. CDR3 residues: CASSSPGLRTSSYNEQFF. CDR3 DNA sequence: TGTGCCAGCAGCTCGCCGGGACTACGGACCAGCTCCTACAATGAGCAGTTCTTC.

This clonotype was counted ten times or more. This sequence joins TRBV20-1 and TRBJ1-5; D perhaps matches TRBD1 (6 bases). The CDR3 is 15 residues long. The V gene lost 0 bases and the J gene lost 2 bases, with 11 bases spanning the gap. Germline assignment: CDR1 DFQATT and CDR2 SNEGSKA (reference sequence). The CDR3 DNA is TGCAGTGCTAGAGATGGGGCAGGGGGCAATCAGCCCCAGCATTTT. Translated, it gives CSARDGAGGNQPQHF.

This clonotype has ten or more counts. V usage is TRBV12-3 or TRBV12-4 and J usage is TRBJ1-1, with D unresolved. This CDR3 is 11 amino acids long. V shed 6 bases and J shed 4 bases, with 6 bases lying between them. CDR3 region: CASRRATEAFF. The CDR3 nucleotides read TGTGCCAGCAGGCGGGCCACTGAAGCTTTCTTT.

Ten or more counts support this clonotype. The chain has TRBV5-1 and TRBJ2-5; D may be TRBD1 or TRBD2 (5 bases each). The CDR3 runs to 14 residues. Germline CDR1 and CDR2: SGHRS and YFSETQ. Trimming shortened V by 0 bases and J by 3 bases, and 9 bases separated the two germline ends. In nucleotides, the CDR3 is TGCGCCAGCAGCTTGGGGCAGGGAGAAGAGACCCAGTACTTC. Residues: CASSLGQGEETQYF.

With regard to this clonotype: It is unclear where the CDR3 begins or ends on the DNA, so no DNA is shown, and the CDR3 is as TCRdb lists it. This chain uses TRBV11-2 with TRBJ2-1; the table gives TRBD1 as D, unverified against the DNA. The germline gives CDR1 SGHAT, CDR2 FQNNGV. 21 amino acids form the CDR3, both terminal residues included. The CDR3 region is CASSFYICSAVRLSSYNEQFF.

This clonotype was detected ten times or more. The V call is TRBV9, the J call TRBJ2-7; 7 nucleotides match TRBD1. J was trimmed by 6 bases and V by 2 bases; bases with no gene match: 8. Germline-derived CDR1 and CDR2 are SGDLS and YYNGEE. CDR3 length: 14 residues. The CDR3 DNA sequence: TGTGCCAGCAGCGTTTCGAGGACAGGCGGCGAGCAGTACTTC. Its translation: CASSVSRTGGEQYF.

The rearrangement uses TRBV5-6 and TRBJ1-1; the D gene is possibly TRBD1 (6 bases). Per germline, CDR1 SGHDT and CDR2 YYEEEE. CDR3 length: 14 amino acids. V lost 1 base to trimming and J lost 4 bases, with 11 bases between them. CDR3 in amino acids: CASSLTGQTTEAFF. The DNA for the CDR3 is TGTGCCAGCAGCTTGACCGGACAGACCACTGAAGCTTTCTTT.

This clonotype was detected only a few times. A clone one base away is much larger, so this may be a read error. The chain has TRBV6-1 and TRBJ2-4; D gene ambiguous. The CDR3 runs to 14 residues. Germline lookup yields CDR1 MNHNS and CDR2 SASEGT. CDR3: CASREDGAKNSQYF. CDR3 nucleotides: TGTGCCAGCAGGGAAGACGGAGCCAAAAACAGTCAGTACTTC.

There are many counts of this clonotype. The chain links TRBV5-1 to TRBJ2-5; 7 bases line up with TRBD2. The CDR3 has 16 amino acids. Germline CDR1 and CDR2: SGHRS and YFSETQ. The junction had 8 bases not matched to a gene; V was cut back by 2 bases and J by 1 base. CDR3 sequence reads: CASSFGSGRTQETQYF. The CDR3 DNA is TGCGCCAGCAGCTTTGGTAGCGGGCGAACCCAAGAGACCCAGTACTTC.

This clonotype has ten or more counts. V and J are TRBV7-9 and TRBJ1-5; the D gene is possibly TRBD1 (5 bases). With 3 bases removed from V and 4 bases from J, the gap between germline ends came to 10 bases. Germline loops: CDR1 SEHNR, CDR2 FQNEAQ (reference sequence). This CDR3 contains 14 residues. The CDR3 here is CASSFGGVNQPQHF. The CDR3 nucleotides are TGTGCCAGCAGCTTTGGGGGGGTAAATCAGCCCCAGCATTTT.

In its sample, this clonotype was seen many times. The chain employs TRBV15 and TRBJ2-5; D remains unclear. The CDR3 runs to 13 residues. V shed 1 base and J shed 7 bases, with 10 bases lying between them. Germline-derived CDR1 and CDR2 are LNHNV and YYDKDF (reference sequence). CDR3 bases: TGTGCCACCAGCAGAGCCTCGGTAGGGACCCAGTACTTC. This translates into CATSRASVGTQYF.